The sequence of this T cell receptor beta chain was determined in a study of cytomegalovirus exposure and HLA in healthy donors. Study-wide points: Presence/absence analyses supposed approximately even sequencing depth among donors.

For this clone: Antigen unknown. Other DNA sequences in the same sample also yield this CDR3.

Trimming shortened V by 5 bases and J by 0 bases, and 6 bases separated the two germline ends. CDR3 length: 13 amino acids. Germline V gene lookup returns CDR1 MDHEN and CDR2 SYDVKM. Amplification used 60 Vbeta primers and 13 Jbeta primers. The assay was immunoSEQ multiplex PCR, and TCRdb's table has in-frame clones only and misses some. The sample holds about 180,000 clones; roughly 70% are singletons and the top ten take about 2.7%. This chain joins TRBV28 and TRBJ2-3, with a tentative D call TRBD2 (5 bases). The receptor comes from a male donor in good health and CMV-seronegative. Sequencing was carried out using PBMCs. The CDR3 here is CASSPGSTDTQYF. In DNA form, the CDR3 reads TGTGCCAGCAGTCCGGGGAGCACAGATACGCAGTATTTT.